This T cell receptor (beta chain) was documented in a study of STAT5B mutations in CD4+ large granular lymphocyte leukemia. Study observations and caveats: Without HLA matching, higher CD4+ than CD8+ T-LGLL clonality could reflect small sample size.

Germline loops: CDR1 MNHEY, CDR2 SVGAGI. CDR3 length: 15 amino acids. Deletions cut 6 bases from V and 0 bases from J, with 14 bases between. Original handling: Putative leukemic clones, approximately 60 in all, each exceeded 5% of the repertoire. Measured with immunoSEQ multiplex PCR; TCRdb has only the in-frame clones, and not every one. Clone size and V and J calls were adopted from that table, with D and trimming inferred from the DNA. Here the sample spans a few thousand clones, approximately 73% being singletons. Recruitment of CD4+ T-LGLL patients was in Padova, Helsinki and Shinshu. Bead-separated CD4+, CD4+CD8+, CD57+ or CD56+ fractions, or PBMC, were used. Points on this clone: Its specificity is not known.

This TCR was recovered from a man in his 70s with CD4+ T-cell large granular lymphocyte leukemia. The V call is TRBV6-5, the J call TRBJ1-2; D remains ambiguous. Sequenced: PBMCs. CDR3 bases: TGTGCCAGCAGGGAGGCTACTTTAGCTAACTATGGCTACACCTTC. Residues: CASREATLANYGYTF.